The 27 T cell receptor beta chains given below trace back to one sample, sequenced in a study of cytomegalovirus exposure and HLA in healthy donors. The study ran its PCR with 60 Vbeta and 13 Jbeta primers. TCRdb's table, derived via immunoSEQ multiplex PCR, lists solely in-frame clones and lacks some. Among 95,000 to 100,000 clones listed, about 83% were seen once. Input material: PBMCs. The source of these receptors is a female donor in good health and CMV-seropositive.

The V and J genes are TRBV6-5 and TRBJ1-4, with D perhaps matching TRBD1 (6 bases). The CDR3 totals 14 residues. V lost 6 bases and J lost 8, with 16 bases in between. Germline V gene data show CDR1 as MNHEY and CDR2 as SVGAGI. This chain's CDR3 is CASSRGQGEEKLFF. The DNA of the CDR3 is TGTGCCAGCAGCAGGGGCCAGGGCGAAGAAAAACTGTTTTTT.

CDR3: CALDPRAPGSPLHF. The CDR3 DNA reads as TGTGCGCTGGACCCCAGGGCCCCAGGTTCACCCCTCCACTTT. J is TRBJ1-6 and V is TRBV30; possible D gene TRBD1, 5 bases. Per the germline V gene, CDR1 is GTSNPN and CDR2 is SVGIG (reference sequence). The CDR3 is made up of 14 amino acids.

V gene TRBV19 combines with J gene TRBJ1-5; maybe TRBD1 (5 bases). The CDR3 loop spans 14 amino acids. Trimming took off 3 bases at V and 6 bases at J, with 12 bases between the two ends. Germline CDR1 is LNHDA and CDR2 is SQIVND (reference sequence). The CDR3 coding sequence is TGTGCCAGTAGTATTCTAGGGGAGGGTCAGCCCCAGCATTTT. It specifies CASSILGEGQPQHF.

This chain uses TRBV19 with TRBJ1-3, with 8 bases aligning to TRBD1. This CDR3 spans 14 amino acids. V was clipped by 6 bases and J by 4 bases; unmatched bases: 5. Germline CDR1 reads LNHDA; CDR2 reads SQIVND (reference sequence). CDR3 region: CASSWDRLGNTIYF. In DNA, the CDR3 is TGTGCCAGTAGCTGGGACAGGCTCGGAAACACCATATATTTT.

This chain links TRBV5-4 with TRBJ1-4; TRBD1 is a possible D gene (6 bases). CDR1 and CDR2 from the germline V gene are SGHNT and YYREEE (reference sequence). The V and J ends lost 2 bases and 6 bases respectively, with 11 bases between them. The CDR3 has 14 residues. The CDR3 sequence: CASSFGGADEKLFF. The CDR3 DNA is TGTGCCAGCAGCTTCGGGGGGGCGGATGAAAAACTGTTTTTT.

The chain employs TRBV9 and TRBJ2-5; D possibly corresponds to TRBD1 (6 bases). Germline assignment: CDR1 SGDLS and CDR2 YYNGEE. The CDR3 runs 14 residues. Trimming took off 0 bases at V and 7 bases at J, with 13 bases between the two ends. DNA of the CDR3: TGTGCCAGCAGCGTAGAGGTGGACAGAGGGACCCAGTACTTC. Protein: CASSVEVDRGTQYF.

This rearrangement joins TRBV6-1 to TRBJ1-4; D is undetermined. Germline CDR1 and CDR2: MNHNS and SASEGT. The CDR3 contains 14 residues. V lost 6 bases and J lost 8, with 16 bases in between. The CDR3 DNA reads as TGTGCCAGCAGCGACGTGGCACAGAGAGAAAAACTGTTTTTT. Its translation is CASSDVAQREKLFF.

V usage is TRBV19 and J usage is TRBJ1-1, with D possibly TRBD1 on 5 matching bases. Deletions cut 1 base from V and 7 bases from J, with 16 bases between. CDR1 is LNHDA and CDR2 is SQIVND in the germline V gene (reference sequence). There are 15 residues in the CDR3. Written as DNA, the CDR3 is TGTGCCAGTAGTATAGTTCAGGGATGGAAAGGTGAAGCTTTCTTT. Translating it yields CASSIVQGWKGEAFF.

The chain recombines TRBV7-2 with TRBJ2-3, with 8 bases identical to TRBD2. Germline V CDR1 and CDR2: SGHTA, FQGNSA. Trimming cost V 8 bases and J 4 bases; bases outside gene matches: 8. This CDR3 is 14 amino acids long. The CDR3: CASSNPGGSDTQYF. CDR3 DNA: TGTGCCAGCTCCAACCCGGGGGGGTCAGATACGCAGTATTTT.

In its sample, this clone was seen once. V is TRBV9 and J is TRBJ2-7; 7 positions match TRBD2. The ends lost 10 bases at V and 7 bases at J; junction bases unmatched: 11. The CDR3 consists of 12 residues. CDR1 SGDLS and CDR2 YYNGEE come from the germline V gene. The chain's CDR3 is CAPPRWGGEQYF. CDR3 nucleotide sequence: TGTGCCCCCCCAAGGTGGGGGGGGGAGCAGTACTTC.

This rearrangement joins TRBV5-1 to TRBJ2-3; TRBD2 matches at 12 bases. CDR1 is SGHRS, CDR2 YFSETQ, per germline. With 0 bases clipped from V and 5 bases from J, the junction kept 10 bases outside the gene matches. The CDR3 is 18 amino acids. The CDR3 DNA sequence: TGCGCCAGCAGCTTGGAGACCACTAGCGGGGGGTGGGTAGATACGCAGTATTTT. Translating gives CASSLETTSGGWVDTQYF.

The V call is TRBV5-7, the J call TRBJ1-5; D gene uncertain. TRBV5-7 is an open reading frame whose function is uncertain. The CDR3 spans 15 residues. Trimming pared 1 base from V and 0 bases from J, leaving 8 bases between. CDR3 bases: TGTGCCAGCAGCTTGTCCAGGATTAGCAATCAGCCCCAGCATTTT. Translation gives CASSLSRISNQPQHF.

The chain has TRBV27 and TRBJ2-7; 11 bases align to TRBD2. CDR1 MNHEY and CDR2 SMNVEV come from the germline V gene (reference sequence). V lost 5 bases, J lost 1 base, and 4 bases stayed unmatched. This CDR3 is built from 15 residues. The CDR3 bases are TGTGCCAGCAGTCTAAGACTAGCGGGGTCCTACGAGCAGTACTTC. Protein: CASSLRLAGSYEQYF.

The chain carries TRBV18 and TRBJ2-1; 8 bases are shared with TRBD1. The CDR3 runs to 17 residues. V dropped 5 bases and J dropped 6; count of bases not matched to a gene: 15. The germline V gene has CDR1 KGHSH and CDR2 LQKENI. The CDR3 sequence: CASSTLGQGQMGNEQFF. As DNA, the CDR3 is TGTGCCAGCTCAACCCTCGGACAGGGTCAAATGGGCAATGAGCAGTTCTTC.

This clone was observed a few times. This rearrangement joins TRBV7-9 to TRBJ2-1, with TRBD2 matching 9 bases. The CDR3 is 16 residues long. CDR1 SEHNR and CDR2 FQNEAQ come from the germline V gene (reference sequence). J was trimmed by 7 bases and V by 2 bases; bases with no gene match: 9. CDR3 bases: TGTGCCAGCAGCTTAATTGGGACTAGCCCTCGGAATGAGCAGTTCTTC. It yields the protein CASSLIGTSPRNEQFF.

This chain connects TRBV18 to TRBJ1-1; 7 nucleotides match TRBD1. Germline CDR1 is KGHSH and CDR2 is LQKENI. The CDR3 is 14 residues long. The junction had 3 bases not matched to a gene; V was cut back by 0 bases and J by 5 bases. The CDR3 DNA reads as TGTGCCAGCTCACCACCGACAGGGTTTACTGAAGCTTTCTTT. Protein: CASSPPTGFTEAFF. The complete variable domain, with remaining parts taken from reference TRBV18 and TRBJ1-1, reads NAGVMQNPRHLVRRRGQEARLRCSPMKGHSHVYWYRQLPEEGLKFMVYLQKENIIDESGMPKERFSAEFPKEGPSILRIQQVVRGDSAAYFCASSPPTGFTEAFFGQGTRLTVV.

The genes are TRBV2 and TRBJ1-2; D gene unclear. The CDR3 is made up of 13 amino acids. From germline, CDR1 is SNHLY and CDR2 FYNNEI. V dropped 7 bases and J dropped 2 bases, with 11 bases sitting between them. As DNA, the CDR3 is TGTGCCAGCAAAAAGGGAGAGAACTATGGCTACACCTTC. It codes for CASKKGENYGYTF.

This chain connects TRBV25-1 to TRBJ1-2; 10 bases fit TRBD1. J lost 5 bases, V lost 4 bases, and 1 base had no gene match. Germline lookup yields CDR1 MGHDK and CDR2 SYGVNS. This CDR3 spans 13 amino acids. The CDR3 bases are TGTGCCAGCAGTGGGGACAGGGGTTATGGCTACACCTTC. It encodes CASSGDRGYGYTF.

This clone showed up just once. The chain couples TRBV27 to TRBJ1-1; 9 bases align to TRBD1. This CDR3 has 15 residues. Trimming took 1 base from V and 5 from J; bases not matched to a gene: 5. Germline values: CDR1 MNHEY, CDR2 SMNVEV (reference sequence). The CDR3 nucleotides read TGTGCCAGCAGTTTATTACAGGGGGCGAGGACTGAAGCTTTCTTT. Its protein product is CASSLLQGARTEAFF.

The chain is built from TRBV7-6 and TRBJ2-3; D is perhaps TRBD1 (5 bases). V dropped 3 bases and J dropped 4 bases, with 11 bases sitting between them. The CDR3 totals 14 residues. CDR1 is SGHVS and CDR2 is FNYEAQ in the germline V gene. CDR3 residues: CASSLLRVADTQYF. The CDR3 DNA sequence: TGTGCCAGCAGCTTGCTCAGGGTTGCAGATACGCAGTATTTT.

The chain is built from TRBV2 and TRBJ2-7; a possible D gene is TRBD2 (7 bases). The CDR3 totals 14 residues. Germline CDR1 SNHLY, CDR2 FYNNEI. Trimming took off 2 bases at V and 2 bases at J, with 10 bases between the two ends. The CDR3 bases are TGTGCCAGCAGTGAACGGGGGGCAACCTACGAGCAGTACTTC. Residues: CASSERGATYEQYF.

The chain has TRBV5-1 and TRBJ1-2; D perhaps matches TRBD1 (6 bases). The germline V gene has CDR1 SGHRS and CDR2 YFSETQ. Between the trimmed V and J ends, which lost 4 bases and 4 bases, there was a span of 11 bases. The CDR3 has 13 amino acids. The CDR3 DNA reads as TGCGCCAGCAGCCTGGGACAACGCTATGGCTACACCTTC. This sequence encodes CASSLGQRYGYTF.

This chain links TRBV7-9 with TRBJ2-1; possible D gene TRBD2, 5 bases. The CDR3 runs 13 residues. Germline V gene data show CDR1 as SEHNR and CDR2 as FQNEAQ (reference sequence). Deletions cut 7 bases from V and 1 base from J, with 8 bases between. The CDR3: CASMGDSYNEQFF. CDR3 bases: TGTGCCAGCATGGGAGATTCCTACAATGAGCAGTTCTTC.

In DNA, the CDR3 is TGCAGCGCTCGGACAGGGGGAAGTGGGAACACCGGGGAGCTGTTTTTT. Translating it yields CSARTGGSGNTGELFF. This rearrangement joins TRBV29-1 to TRBJ2-2; 10 bases agree with TRBD1. The CDR3 is made up of 16 amino acids. The V gene's germline CDR1 is SQVTM and CDR2 ANQGSEA. The V segment lost 7 bases and the J segment 1 base; nucleotides outside the gene matches: 9.

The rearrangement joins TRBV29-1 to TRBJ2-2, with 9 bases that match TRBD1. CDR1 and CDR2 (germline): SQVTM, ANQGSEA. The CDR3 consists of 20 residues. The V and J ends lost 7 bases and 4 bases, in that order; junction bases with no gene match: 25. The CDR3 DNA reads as TGCAGCGGGACGACCGAAGCGTCAAACCTGACAGGGGGTGCCACCGGGGAGCTGTTTTTT. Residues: CSGTTEASNLTGGATGELFF.

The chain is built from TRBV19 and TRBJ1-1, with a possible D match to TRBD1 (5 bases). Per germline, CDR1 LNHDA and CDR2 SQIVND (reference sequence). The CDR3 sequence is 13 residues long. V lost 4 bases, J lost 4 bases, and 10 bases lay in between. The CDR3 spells CASSKGHGTEAFF. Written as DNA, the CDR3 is TGTGCCAGTAGTAAGGGGCATGGCACTGAAGCTTTCTTT.

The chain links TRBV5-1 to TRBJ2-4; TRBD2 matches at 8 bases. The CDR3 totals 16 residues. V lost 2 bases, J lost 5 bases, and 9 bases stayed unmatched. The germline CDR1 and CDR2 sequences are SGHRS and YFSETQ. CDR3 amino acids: CASSLEPGLGQNIQYF. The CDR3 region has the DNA TGCGCCAGCAGCTTAGAACCGGGACTAGGGCAAAACATTCAGTACTTC.